Shown below are 20 T cell receptor beta chains from a single sample sequenced in a study of cytomegalovirus exposure and HLA in healthy donors. Sequencing used immunoSEQ multiplex PCR; TCRdb keeps in-frame clones, though not all of them. This table holds roughly 47,000 clones, approximately 94% found once. Sample: PBMCs. The receptors come from a woman younger than 30 in good health and CMV-seronegative.

The chain is built from TRBV2 and TRBJ2-5; D unclear. Trimming left V 4 bases short and J 1 base short, with 13 bases between. The germline CDR1 and CDR2 sequences are SNHLY and FYNNEI. The CDR3 extends over 15 amino acids. CDR3 protein: CASSVVSSSQETQYF. The DNA of the CDR3 is TGTGCCAGCAGTGTCGTGAGCTCGTCCCAAGAGACCCAGTACTTC.

This clone has just a few counts. The rearrangement joins TRBV5-1 to TRBJ1-3; 8 nucleotides line up with TRBD1. CDR1 and CDR2 from the germline V gene are SGHRS and YFSETQ. The V segment lost 3 bases and the J segment 3 bases; nucleotides outside the gene matches: 5. There are 15 residues in the CDR3. CDR3 residues: CASSWTGFRGNTIYF. Here the CDR3 DNA reads TGCGCCAGCAGCTGGACAGGGTTCCGTGGAAACACCATATATTTT.

This chain links TRBV6-1 with TRBJ1-2, with unresolved D. V was shortened by 6 bases and J by 8 bases, with 22 bases between the two germline ends. The CDR3 is 15 amino acids. Germline V gives CDR1 MNHNS, CDR2 SASEGT. The CDR3 nucleotides are TGTGCCAGCAGGGGTCGACTAGGGTCCGAGACAGGCTACACCTTC. This encodes CASRGRLGSETGYTF.

The V and J genes are TRBV21-1 and TRBJ2-1; the table gives TRBD1 as D, unverified against the DNA. TRBV21-1 counts as a pseudogene. The CDR3 is 15 amino acids. CDR3 coding DNA: TGTGCCAGCAGCAAATTGTCAGGCTCCTACAATGAGCAGTTCTTC. Translation: CASSKLSGSYNEQFF.

V gene TRBV6-5 combines with J gene TRBJ2-1, with TRBD1 matching 7 bases. This CDR3 is built from 14 residues. V was pared by 7 bases and J by 15 bases, with 18 bases of the junction left unmatched. Germline CDR1 MNHEY, CDR2 SVGAGI. The CDR3 DNA is TGTGCCAGCACCAACAACCTCGTACAGGGGAGTCCGTTCTTC. It specifies CASTNNLVQGSPFF.

V gene TRBV2 combines with J gene TRBJ2-2; 9 bases match TRBD2. V trimming: 7 bases; J trimming: 7 bases; junction bases outside the gene matches: 7. This CDR3 comprises 14 residues. CDR1 is SNHLY, CDR2 FYNNEI, per germline. DNA for the CDR3: TGTGCCAGCATAGCGGGAGTCGGGGACGGGGAGCTGTTTTTT. It yields the protein CASIAGVGDGELFF. Together with reference TRBV2 and TRBJ2-2, the CDR3 gives the full variable domain: EPEVTQTPSHQVTQMGQEVILRCVPISNHLYFYWYRQILGQKVEFLVSFYNNEISEKSEIFDDQFSVERPDGSNFTLKIRSTKLEDSAMYFCASIAGVGDGELFFGEGSRLTVL.

The genes are TRBV6-5 and TRBJ2-2; 10 bases are a match to TRBD1. From germline, CDR1 is MNHEY and CDR2 SVGAGI. V was pared by 5 bases and J by 5 bases, with 5 bases of the junction left unmatched. The CDR3 contains 15 residues. CDR3 amino acids: CASSRDRGSTGELFF. The CDR3 nucleotides are TGTGCCAGCAGTCGGGACAGGGGTTCAACCGGGGAGCTGTTTTTT.

The CDR3 nucleotides read TGTGCCAGCAGCTTGAAGGGACAGGGTGGGGCGGCTAACTATGGCTACACCTTC. Its translation: CASSLKGQGGAANYGYTF. V and J are TRBV5-4 and TRBJ1-2; 9 bases fit TRBD1. This CDR3 is 18 amino acids long. V gave up 1 base and J gave up 0 bases; unmatched junction bases: 10. The germline CDR1 and CDR2 sequences are SGHNT and YYREEE (reference sequence).

The V call is TRBV28, the J call TRBJ2-7; 8 bases match TRBD2. The J segment lost 4 bases and the V segment lost 4 bases, leaving 9 bases of the junction unmatched. The CDR3 is 15 residues long. Germline loops: CDR1 MDHEN, CDR2 SYDVKM. The CDR3 reads CASSSTAGVIYEQYF. The CDR3 DNA reads TGTGCCAGCAGTTCCACAGCGGGAGTAATATACGAGCAGTACTTC. The full variable domain, rest sourced from reference TRBV28 and TRBJ2-7, is DVKVTQSSRYLVKRTGEKVFLECVQDMDHENMFWYRQDPGLGLRLIYFSYDVKMKEKGDIPEGYSVSREKKERFSLILESASTNQTSMYLCASSSTAGVIYEQYFGPGTRLTVT.

This chain uses TRBV19 with TRBJ2-5; no firm D call. Germline V gene data show CDR1 as LNHDA and CDR2 as SQIVND (reference sequence). This CDR3 contains 13 residues. The germline V and J ends were trimmed by 3 bases and 2 bases, with 7 bases remaining between them. The CDR3 here is CASSIYTQETQYF. The CDR3 DNA sequence: TGTGCCAGTAGTATTTATACACAAGAGACCCAGTACTTC. Full variable domain (outside the CDR3, taken from reference TRBV19 and TRBJ2-5): DGGITQSPKYLFRKEGQNVTLSCEQNLNHDAMYWYRQDPGQGLRLIYYSQIVNDFQKGDIAEGYSVSREKKESFPLTVTSAQKNPTAFYLCASSIYTQETQYFGPGTRLLVL.

The J gene is TRBJ1-1, the V gene TRBV2; possible D gene TRBD1, 6 bases. V was pared by 4 bases and J by 1 base, with 7 bases between. The length of the CDR3 is 13 residues. Germline V gene lookup returns CDR1 SNHLY and CDR2 FYNNEI. The CDR3 nucleotides are TGTGCCAGCAGTGCGGGACAGAACACTGAAGCTTTCTTT. This encodes CASSAGQNTEAFF.

This chain links TRBV11-3 with TRBJ2-2; TRBD1 might be the D (7 bases). This CDR3 has 15 amino acids. V shed 0 bases and J shed 6 bases, with 11 bases lying between them. Germline CDR1 is SGHNT and CDR2 is YENEEA. The CDR3, as DNA: TGTGCCAGCAGCTTAGACAGGGGGACTCCCGGGGAGCTGTTTTTT. It translates to CASSLDRGTPGELFF.

The rearrangement joins TRBV28 to TRBJ2-7; TRBD1 agrees at 8 bases. Looked up from germline, CDR1 is MDHEN and CDR2 is SYDVKM. J gave up 0 bases and V 7 bases, and 11 bases lay outside the gene matches. CDR3 length: 16 amino acids. CDR3 sequence (DNA): TGTGCCAGCAACCTAGCAGGGGGCGCGAGCTCCTACGAGCAGTACTTC. Translated, it gives CASNLAGGASSYEQYF.

V gene TRBV6-1 combines with J gene TRBJ2-3; TRBD2 agrees at 13 bases. The CDR3 loop spans 15 amino acids. V lost 4 bases to trimming and J lost 4 bases; unmatched junction nucleotides: 2. CDR1 and CDR2 from the germline V gene are MNHNS and SASEGT. The CDR3 protein is CASSGTSGSPDTQYF. The CDR3 nucleotides are TGTGCCAGCAGTGGGACTAGCGGGAGCCCAGATACGCAGTATTTT.

This chain links TRBV18 with TRBJ2-5, with 7 bases lining up with TRBD1. The CDR3 has 14 amino acids. The trim removed 3 bases at V and 1 base at J, leaving 2 bases unmatched. Germline CDR1 reads KGHSH; CDR2 reads LQKENI. CDR3 sequence reads: CASSPRDSQETQYF. The CDR3 nucleotides are TGTGCCAGCTCACCCCGGGACAGCCAAGAGACCCAGTACTTC.

The table lists this clone with a count of one. The rearrangement links TRBV5-4 to TRBJ2-2; tentative D call: TRBD1 (5 bases). Germline V gene lookup returns CDR1 SGHNT and CDR2 YYREEE (reference sequence). V dropped 4 bases and J dropped 1 base, with 8 bases sitting between them. The CDR3 totals 14 residues. The CDR3 loop is CASSADRNTGELFF. The CDR3 DNA sequence: TGTGCCAGCAGCGCCGACAGGAACACCGGGGAGCTGTTTTTT. The complete variable domain, with remaining parts taken from reference TRBV5-4 and TRBJ2-2, reads ETGVTQSPTHLIKTRGQQVTLRCSSQSGHNTVSWYQQALGQGPQFIFQYYREEENGRGNFPPRFSGLQFPNYSSELNVNALELDDSALYLCASSADRNTGELFFGEGSRLTVL.

The J gene is TRBJ1-5, the V gene TRBV19; TRBD1 matches at 9 bases. This CDR3 has 15 residues. With 1 base clipped from V and 6 bases from J, the junction kept 4 bases outside the gene matches. Germline CDR1 is LNHDA and CDR2 is SQIVND (reference sequence). The CDR3, as DNA: TGTGCCAGTAGTATAGGCCCGGACAGGGGTCAGCCCCAGCATTTT. Translating gives CASSIGPDRGQPQHF.

The rearrangement joins TRBV5-1 to TRBJ2-3; tentatively, D is TRBD2 (6 bases). This CDR3 region has 15 residues. CDR1 SGHRS and CDR2 YFSETQ come from the germline V gene. Trimming took off 3 bases at V and 0 bases at J, with 11 bases between the two ends. CDR3 DNA sequence: TGCGCCAGCAGCTGGGGGGACCGGAGCACAGATACGCAGTATTTT. Its translation is CASSWGDRSTDTQYF.

The chain employs TRBV27 and TRBJ2-3; TRBD1 is a possible D gene (6 bases). There are 14 residues in the CDR3. Trimming took off 5 bases at V and 5 bases at J, with 14 bases between the two ends. CDR1 is MNHEY, CDR2 SMNVEV, per germline (reference sequence). The CDR3 DNA reads TGTGCCAGCAGTGATCCAGGGGTGGGAGATACGCAGTATTTT. Translated: CASSDPGVGDTQYF.

The chain has TRBV10-2 and TRBJ2-1, with 8 bases identical to TRBD2. The ends lost 4 bases at V and 4 bases at J; junction bases unmatched: 3. CDR1 is WSHSY and CDR2 is SAAADI in the germline V gene. This CDR3 spans 14 amino acids. The CDR3 region has the DNA TGCGCCAGCAGTGTTGCGGGAGGATACAATGAGCAGTTCTTC. As protein: CASSVAGGYNEQFF.